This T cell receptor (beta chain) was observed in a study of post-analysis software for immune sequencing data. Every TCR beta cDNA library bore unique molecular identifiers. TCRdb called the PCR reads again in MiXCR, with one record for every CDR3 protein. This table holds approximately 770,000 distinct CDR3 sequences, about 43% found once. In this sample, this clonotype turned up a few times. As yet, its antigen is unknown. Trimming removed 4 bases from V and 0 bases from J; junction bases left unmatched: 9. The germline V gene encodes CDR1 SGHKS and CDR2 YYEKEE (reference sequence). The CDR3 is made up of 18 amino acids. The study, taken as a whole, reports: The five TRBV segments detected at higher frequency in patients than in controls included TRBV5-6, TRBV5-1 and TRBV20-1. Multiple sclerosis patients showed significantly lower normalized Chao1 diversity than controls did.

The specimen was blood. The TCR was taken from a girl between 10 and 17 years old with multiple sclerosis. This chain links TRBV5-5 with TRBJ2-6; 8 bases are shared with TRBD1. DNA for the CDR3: TGTGCCAGCAGCCCCAGTGGGACAGGAAGCTCTGGGGCCAACGTCCTGACTTTC. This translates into CASSPSGTGSSGANVLTF.